These T cell receptor beta chains were read from a single sample in a study of T cells in Graves' hyperthyroidism and ophthalmopathy. TCRdb reanalysed the multiplex PCR reads using MiXCR and keeps one entry per CDR3 protein. Of a few hundred thousand distinct CDR3 sequences in the sample, 15% to 18% were seen once. The sequencing sample was made of blood. The receptors shown here come from a woman in her 30s with Graves' hyperthyroidism. Each CDR3 is given with its conserved first and last residue.

v_call,cdr3_aa
TRBV3-1,CASSQGQGRAYGYTF
TRBV28,CASSPPGQGDYGAQHF
TRBV30,CAWSVGVGGYTF
TRBV24-1,CATSDPGSSGETQYF
TRBV27,CASSQRQGFYEQYF
TRBV28,CASRTDRETYEQYF
TRBV18,CASSPRHVGQSYNEQFF
TRBV5-4,CASSLETQGAKNYGYTF
TRBV7-2,CASRDDRGGWQPQHF
TRBV6-1,CATSEVQNYEQYF
TRBV2,CASRKDRLRTSGRNTGELFF
TRBV20-1,CSAGAGQGAYEQYF
TRBV20-1,CSARVGLAGGTINNEQFF
TRBV2,CASMVGSSYNEQFF
TRBV11-1,CASNEGTPNYNEQFF
TRBV15,CATSRLSTGSEAFF
TRBV10-3,CATGYMATDTQYF
TRBV12-3/TRBV12-4,CASTARENIQYF
TRBV27,CASSFSTTAITEAFF
TRBV29-1,CSVEREGHTGELFF
TRBV18,CASSPRTGTGGDEQYF
TRBV7-9,CASSNPGTTSYEQYF
TRBV6-1,CASGKSRGTGELFF
TRBV27,CASRGFVGQGPTEAFF
TRBV27,CASSLQGAAEAFF
TRBV19,CASSIEDRGISNQPQHF
TRBV30,CAWRPDRGLREKLFF
TRBV5-5,CASSSRSDRAYGYTF
TRBV6-1,CASSLGGKRTEAFF
TRBV7-2,CASSLGPVAYEQYF
TRBV7-3,CASSPKCLAGPYEQYF
TRBV12-3/TRBV12-4,CASTIAGGGNEQFF
TRBV12-3/TRBV12-4,CASSVAGEGTDTQYF
TRBV7-2,CASSLAGRHEQFF
TRBV29-1,CSIDTVNTEAFF
TRBV20-1,CSARSGKETQYF
TRBV12-3/TRBV12-4,CASSFERGTYEQYF
TRBV7-3,CASSPPGTSGRYNEQFF
TRBV4-3,CASSQDRGHLLRDESTDTQYF